One and the same sample provided the 26 T cell receptor beta chains below, sequenced in a study of blood T cell repertoires in COVID-19. TCRdb's copy holds only in-frame clones and misses some; the assay was immunoSEQ multiplex PCR. The sample yields about 160,000 clones, around 90% seen once. Material for sequencing was peripheral blood. These receptors originate from a woman aged 60-75 years who had recovered from COVID-19.

The chain uses TRBV20-1 and TRBJ2-1, with 7 bases fitting TRBD2. The CDR3 spans 14 residues. Germline lookup yields CDR1 DFQATT and CDR2 SNEGSKA (reference sequence). Unmatched junction bases numbered 6, after V lost 3 bases and J lost 4 bases. CDR3 in amino acids: CSASREAGYNEQFF. In DNA, the CDR3 is TGCAGTGCTAGTAGAGAAGCGGGGTACAATGAGCAGTTCTTC.

As regards this clone: At one end, the junction sequence differs from germline, possibly due to a read error. V usage is TRBV5-1 and J usage is TRBJ1-2; no clear D gene. The CDR3 extends over 13 amino acids. In germline, CDR1 is SGHRS, CDR2 YFSETQ. The CDR3 here is CASSSNTEEATAF. As DNA, the CDR3 is TGCGCCAGCAGCTCCAACACCGAGGAGGCCACCGCATTC.

The rearrangement links TRBV10-3 to TRBJ2-1, with TRBD2 matching over 15 bases. Trimming cost V 3 bases and J 3 bases; bases outside gene matches: 9. Germline loops: CDR1 ENHRY, CDR2 SYGVKD. The CDR3 totals 19 residues. CDR3 DNA sequence: TGTGCCATCAGTGAACCGGGGACTAGCGGGGGGTCGAGCTACAATGAGCAGTTCTTC. Translated: CAISEPGTSGGSSYNEQFF.

Here the CDR3 reads CASSQQYTLNTEAFF. CDR3 DNA: TGCGCCAGCAGCCAACAATACACCTTGAACACTGAAGCTTTCTTT. The chain links TRBV4-3 to TRBJ1-1; D ambiguous. This CDR3 is 15 amino acids long. Germline assignment: CDR1 LGHNA and CDR2 YSLEER. Trimming left V 2 bases short and J 0 bases short, with 10 bases between.

The V and J genes are TRBV19 and TRBJ1-2, with TRBD1 matching 10 bases. The CDR3 is 16 amino acids. The germline CDR1 and CDR2 sequences are LNHDA and SQIVND (reference sequence). The V gene end was trimmed by 5 bases and the J gene end by 7 bases; junction bases not matched to a gene: 13. The CDR3: CASSSPPGTGVRGYTF. Here the CDR3 DNA reads TGTGCCAGTAGTTCACCCCCCGGGACAGGGGTCCGTGGCTACACCTTC.

The rearrangement links TRBV19 to TRBJ2-5; 9 nucleotides agree with TRBD1. The germline gives CDR1 LNHDA, CDR2 SQIVND (reference sequence). V shed 3 bases, J shed 3 bases, and the junction held 11 bases outside the gene matches. The CDR3 spans 17 residues. CDR3 nucleotides: TGTGCCAGTAGTATCAATCTGGGACAGGGACACGAAGAGACCCAGTACTTC. Encoded protein: CASSINLGQGHEETQYF. Full variable domain (rest looked up from reference TRBV19 and TRBJ2-5): DGGITQSPKYLFRKEGQNVTLSCEQNLNHDAMYWYRQDPGQGLRLIYYSQIVNDFQKGDIAEGYSVSREKKESFPLTVTSAQKNPTAFYLCASSINLGQGHEETQYFGPGTRLLVL.

The CDR3 spells CASSPGTGNEQFF. DNA for the CDR3: TGTGCCAGCTCACCAGGGACAGGGAATGAGCAGTTCTTC. The rearrangement uses TRBV18 and TRBJ2-1; 9 bases are shared with TRBD1. Germline V gene sequence: CDR1 KGHSH, CDR2 LQKENI. The V and J ends lost 2 bases and 7 bases, in that order; junction bases with no gene match: 0. The CDR3 consists of 13 residues. Variable domain in full (rest from reference TRBV18 and TRBJ2-1): NAGVMQNPRHLVRRRGQEARLRCSPMKGHSHVYWYRQLPEEGLKFMVYLQKENIIDESGMPKERFSAEFPKEGPSILRIQQVVRGDSAAYFCASSPGTGNEQFFGPGTRLTVL.

This chain uses TRBV4-1 with TRBJ1-1; D ambiguous. The CDR3 is 15 amino acids. Trimming took off 2 bases at V and 7 bases at J, with 17 bases between the two ends. CDR1 is MGHRA and CDR2 is YSYEKL in the germline V gene. In DNA, the CDR3 is TGCGCCAGCAGCCAAATGGTCGTTCGAGGAGTTGAAGCTTTCTTT. Its protein product is CASSQMVVRGVEAFF.

CDR3 DNA sequence: TGCGCCAGCAGCGTCGGGACTAGCGGTAATGAGCAGTTCTTC. Its protein is CASSVGTSGNEQFF. The V gene is TRBV5-1, the J gene TRBJ2-1, with 11 bases fitting TRBD2. Germline loops: CDR1 SGHRS, CDR2 YFSETQ. The ends lost 4 bases at V and 7 bases at J; junction bases unmatched: 4. The CDR3 has 14 amino acids.

This sequence joins TRBV19 and TRBJ1-3; TRBD1 matches at 7 bases. The length of the CDR3 is 13 residues. Germline V gives CDR1 LNHDA, CDR2 SQIVND (reference sequence). After removal of 11 bases from V and 7 bases from J, the junction contained 11 bases not matched to a gene. CDR3 in amino acids: CAPRGALWNTIYF. The CDR3 DNA reads as TGTGCCCCCAGGGGGGCCCTTTGGAACACCATATATTTT.

The chain is built from TRBV28 and TRBJ1-2, with 8 positions matching TRBD1. This CDR3 comprises 17 residues. V was pared by 10 bases and J by 0 bases, with 16 bases of the junction left unmatched. Germline CDR1 and CDR2: MDHEN and SYDVKM. The CDR3 loop reads CATGGPGHMRANYGYTF. In DNA, the CDR3 is TGTGCCACAGGGGGCCCGGGACATATGAGGGCTAACTATGGCTACACCTTC.

The chain couples TRBV27 to TRBJ2-3; D may be TRBD2 (5 bases). CDR1 is MNHEY and CDR2 is SMNVEV in the germline V gene (reference sequence). This CDR3 spans 15 amino acids. V lost 4 bases and J lost 2, with 13 bases in between. Here the CDR3 reads CASSSSSLATDTQYF. For the CDR3, the DNA is TGTGCCAGCAGTTCCTCCTCCCTAGCCACAGATACGCAGTATTTT.

The chain links TRBV3-1 (or the pseudogene TRBV3-2) to TRBJ2-6, with no clear D. Germline V gene lookup returns CDR1 LGHDT and CDR2 YNNKEL (reference sequence). V gave up 2 bases and J gave up 4 bases, with 6 bases separating them. The CDR3 contains 14 residues. The CDR3 loop reads CASSQQVGANVLTF. The CDR3 coding sequence is TGTGCCAGCAGCCAACAGGTGGGGGCCAACGTCCTGACTTTC.

In regard to this clone: Other DNA sequences of this sample code for an identical CDR3. The chain uses TRBV6-1 and TRBJ2-5, with TRBD1 matching over 11 bases. CDR1 and CDR2 from the germline V gene are MNHNS and SASEGT. The CDR3 sequence is 16 residues long. With V trimmed by 1 base and J by 5 bases, 6 bases remained unmatched. The CDR3 reads CASSEVWTGGVETQYF. DNA of the CDR3: TGTGCCAGCAGTGAAGTCTGGACAGGGGGCGTGGAGACCCAGTACTTC.

This sequence joins TRBV4-1 and TRBJ2-5, with D perhaps matching TRBD2 (6 bases). Germline loops: CDR1 MGHRA, CDR2 YSYEKL. This CDR3 has 18 amino acids. V lost 0 bases, J lost 5 bases, and 22 bases lay in between. CDR3 nucleotides: TGCGCCAGCAGCCAAGATTGGGGAGTGGGCGGGGTTGATGAGACCCAGTACTTC. Translation gives CASSQDWGVGGVDETQYF.

The rearrangement uses TRBV19 and TRBJ2-5; 7 bases agree with TRBD1. In germline, CDR1 is LNHDA, CDR2 SQIVND (reference sequence). The V gene end was trimmed by 4 bases and the J gene end by 2 bases; junction bases not matched to a gene: 4. This CDR3 is built from 14 residues. The CDR3 region has the DNA TGTGCCAGTAGTAGACAGGGAACACAAGAGACCCAGTACTTC. Protein product: CASSRQGTQETQYF.

The chain links TRBV27 to TRBJ2-5; the match to TRBD2 covers 15 bases. CDR3 length equals 16 residues. The germline CDR1 and CDR2 sequences are MNHEY and SMNVEV (reference sequence). Trimming took 8 bases from V and 4 from J; bases not matched to a gene: 8. CDR3: CASSGLAGGRRETQYF. The DNA of the CDR3 is TGTGCCAGCTCGGGACTAGCGGGGGGCCGCCGAGAGACCCAGTACTTC.

To note about this clone: One junction end disagrees with the germline gene, perhaps due to a read error. J is TRBJ2-2 and V is TRBV7-7; D unresolved. Germline V gives CDR1 SSHAT, CDR2 FNYEAQ (reference sequence). This CDR3 has 15 amino acids. This CDR3 reads CASSQSAPPGGELFF. CDR3 sequence (DNA): TGTGCTAGCAGCCAATCGGCCCCTCCGGGCGGGGAGCTGTTTTTT. Looking up the rest from reference TRBV7-7 and TRBJ2-2 gives the full variable domain: GAGVSQSPRYKVTKRGQDVTLRCDPISSHATLYWYQQALGQGPEFLTYFNYEAQPDKSGLPSDRFSAERPEGSISTLTIQRTEQRDSAMYRCASSQSAPPGGELFFGEGSRLTVL.

The V call is TRBV24-1, the J call TRBJ2-1; perhaps TRBD1 as D (7 bases). Germline CDR1 and CDR2: KGHDR and SFDVKD. Trimming shortened V by 10 bases and J by 4 bases, and 25 bases separated the two germline ends. This CDR3 is built from 17 residues. This CDR3 reads CATIQGGGAIIYNEQFF. The CDR3, as DNA: TGTGCCACTATCCAGGGGGGCGGGGCAATTATTTACAATGAGCAGTTCTTC.

This clone has just one count. The J gene is TRBJ2-2, the V gene TRBV4-2, with 9 positions matching TRBD1. The V segment lost 3 bases and the J segment 6 bases; nucleotides outside the gene matches: 11. The CDR3 covers 17 residues. Per the germline V gene, CDR1 is LGHNA and CDR2 is YNFKEQ. The CDR3 coding sequence is TGTGCCAGCAGCCAGGCCTACGGACAGGGGCGCTCCGGGGAGCTGTTTTTT. Its translation: CASSQAYGQGRSGELFF.

The chain links TRBV2 to TRBJ1-1; D unclear. The CDR3 runs 14 residues. Germline CDR1 and CDR2: SNHLY and FYNNEI. Trimming stripped 2 bases from V and 5 bases from J, with 12 bases between. Here the CDR3 DNA reads TGTGCCAGCAGTGAAATAGCACATTCTACTGAAGCTTTCTTT. It is translated as CASSEIAHSTEAFF.

J is TRBJ2-1 and V is TRBV4-3, with TRBD1 matching 7 bases. Per germline, CDR1 LGHNA and CDR2 YSLEER. This CDR3 contains 13 residues. The junction had 5 bases not matched to a gene; V was cut back by 0 bases and J by 12 bases. DNA for the CDR3: TGCGCCAGCAGCCAAGATCATGCAGGGGGGCAGTTCTTC. This codes for CASSQDHAGGQFF.

The chain uses TRBV9 and TRBJ2-1; D gene unclear. Trimming cost V 2 bases and J 5 bases, with 8 bases left between them. This CDR3 spans 13 amino acids. Germline values: CDR1 SGDLS, CDR2 YYNGEE. CDR3 sequence reads: CASSVGRNNEQFF. The CDR3 DNA is TGTGCCAGCAGCGTTGGCAGAAACAATGAGCAGTTCTTC.

This clone has a single count. This chain links TRBV11-3 with TRBJ1-1, with D perhaps TRBD1 (5 bases). V lost 0 bases and J 1 base, leaving 12 bases between the germline ends. Germline V gene sequence: CDR1 SGHNT, CDR2 YENEEA. This CDR3 is built from 16 residues. The CDR3 bases are TGTGCCAGCAGCTTAGACGGGGGATTGAGGAACACTGAAGCTTTCTTT. This encodes CASSLDGGLRNTEAFF. The full variable domain, completed using reference TRBV11-3 and TRBJ1-1, is EAGVVQSPRYKIIEKKQPVAFWCNPISGHNTLYWYLQNLGQGPELLIRYENEEAVDDSQLPKDRFSAERLKGVDSTLKIQPAELGDSAVYLCASSLDGGLRNTEAFFGQGTRLTVV.

This clone has a single count. The J gene is TRBJ1-6, the V gene TRBV6-4; D possibly corresponds to TRBD1 (6 bases). The V end was cut by 3 bases, the J end by 7 bases, with 7 bases between. The CDR3 runs to 13 residues. Germline loops: CDR1 MRHNA, CDR2 SNTAGT. CDR3 DNA: TGTGCCAGCAGTGAAACAGGGAATTCACCCCTCCACTTT. Translating it yields CASSETGNSPLHF.

This clone was found once. The chain carries TRBV4-1 and TRBJ1-6; 8 bases align to TRBD1. Germline values: CDR1 MGHRA, CDR2 YSYEKL. Trimming took 0 bases from V and 0 from J; bases not matched to a gene: 4. CDR3 length equals 18 residues. The CDR3: CASSQEGQGASYNSPLHF. The CDR3 nucleotides are TGCGCCAGCAGCCAAGAAGGGCAGGGGGCCTCCTATAATTCACCCCTCCACTTT.